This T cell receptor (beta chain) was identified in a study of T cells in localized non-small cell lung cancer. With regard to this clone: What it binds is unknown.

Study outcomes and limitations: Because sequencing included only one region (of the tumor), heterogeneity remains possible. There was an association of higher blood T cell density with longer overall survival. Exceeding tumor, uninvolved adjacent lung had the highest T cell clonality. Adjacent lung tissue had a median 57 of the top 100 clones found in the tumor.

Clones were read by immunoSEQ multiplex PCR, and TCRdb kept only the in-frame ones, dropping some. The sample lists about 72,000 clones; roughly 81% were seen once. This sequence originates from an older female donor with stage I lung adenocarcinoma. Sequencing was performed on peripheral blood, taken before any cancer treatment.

DNA for the CDR3: TGTGCCAGCTATTACAGGGAGGACAATCAGCCCCAGCATTTT. Translating gives CASYYREDNQPQHF. This chain uses TRBV11-3 with TRBJ1-5, with TRBD1 as a possible D gene (6 bases). Germline CDR1 is SGHNT and CDR2 is YENEEA. The CDR3 spans 14 residues. V lost 8 bases and J lost 3, with 14 bases in between.